In its sample, the clone carrying this T cell receptor (beta chain) was seen a few times. Its cognate antigen is unknown. The CDR3 is made up of 13 amino acids. Germline assignment: CDR1 LNHDA and CDR2 SQIVND (reference sequence). The V segment lost 9 bases and the J segment 5 bases; nucleotides outside the gene matches: 7. Primers for the PCR totalled 60 Vbeta and 13 Jbeta. Measured with immunoSEQ multiplex PCR; TCRdb has only the in-frame clones, and not every one. The table shows 130,000 to 150,000 clones, with roughly 74% occurring only once. This sample was included in a study of cytomegalovirus exposure and HLA in healthy donors. Findings of the study overall: In a later analysis, a genetic analysis reported fewer productive-TCR N-insertions in an Asian-associated ancestry cluster than the cohort average.

The J gene is TRBJ2-5, the V gene TRBV19, with 9 bases identical to TRBD1. This sequence originates from a woman under 30 in good health and CMV-seropositive. Sequenced sample: PBMCs. CDR3 nucleotides: TGTGCCAGGTACAGGGGGCGAGGGGAGACCCAGTACTTC. This translates into CARYRGRGETQYF.